These 20 T cell receptor beta chains were sequenced from one sample in a study of T-cell memory formation after mild COVID-19 (dated by TCRdb to about 2021). Library generation was performed with 5' RACE. Sequencing instrument: Illumina NovaSeq 6000. The public sequencing data were trimmed at Q25 with fastp and processed into clonotypes with MiXCR by TCRdb, which kept only in-frame beta chains. Merged by CDR3 protein, the rows form single entries marked with the most common genes and DNA. Recorded for this sample are 470,000 or so distinct CDR3 sequences; around 20% of them occurred a single time. Of the sample, 8.4% is held by the ten largest clones. Sequencing was carried out using PBMCs or a T cell subset sorted from them (not recorded which). The origin of the receptors is an adult woman who had mild COVID-19 (a few samples of this study predate the infection). The sample titles of this study are shuffled in the database, so cell type and time point are left out; the donor was told from shared clones.

The chain links TRBV20-1 to TRBJ1-2; the match to TRBD1 covers 9 bases. The length of the CDR3 is 14 residues. Germline V gives CDR1 DFQATT, CDR2 SNEGSKA (reference sequence). Germline trimming cut 6 bases from V and 3 bases from J; bases unmatched to any gene: 8. The CDR3 DNA is TGCAGTGCGTCACAGGGGGCGCTTGACTATGGCTACACCTTC. Its protein product is CSASQGALDYGYTF.

The chain couples TRBV9 to TRBJ2-3; 10 bases align to TRBD2. Trimming at V came to 3 bases and at J to 10 bases, leaving 2 bases not matched to a gene. Germline CDR1 is SGDLS and CDR2 is YYNGEE. The CDR3 is 12 residues long. This CDR3 reads CASSAGTSAQYF. Here the CDR3 DNA reads TGTGCCAGCAGCGCTGGGACTAGCGCGCAGTATTTT.

This clonotype was found a few times. This chain joins TRBV3-1 and TRBJ1-3; the D is unclear. The CDR3 loop spans 14 amino acids. Trimming pared 4 bases from V and 8 bases from J, leaving 15 bases between. The germline V gene encodes CDR1 LGHDT and CDR2 YNNKEL (reference sequence). CDR3 region: CASSPTGLRDTIYF. In DNA form, the CDR3 reads TGTGCCAGCAGCCCTACGGGATTACGGGACACCATATATTTT.

The chain couples TRBV29-1 to TRBJ2-3; D perhaps matches TRBD2 (5 bases). Trimming took off 4 bases at V and 2 bases at J, with 13 bases between the two ends. Looked up from germline, CDR1 is SQVTM and CDR2 is ANQGSEA. The CDR3 is made up of 14 amino acids. The CDR3 reads CSVGGGSYTDTQYF. Here the CDR3 DNA reads TGCAGCGTTGGAGGAGGCTCCTACACAGATACGCAGTATTTT.

The chain has TRBV19 and TRBJ2-7, with D perhaps matching TRBD1 (7 bases). V lost 3 bases and J lost 2, with 11 bases in between. Looked up from germline, CDR1 is LNHDA and CDR2 is SQIVND (reference sequence). The CDR3 has 14 residues. CDR3 nucleotide sequence: TGTGCCAGTAGTATCGCGGGACAGACCTACGAGCAGTACTTC. Its translation is CASSIAGQTYEQYF.

Concerning this clonotype: The junction departs from the called germline gene at one end, perhaps through a read error. J is TRBJ2-3 and V is TRBV7-6; D unresolved. The germline gives CDR1 SGHVS, CDR2 FNYEAQ. This CDR3 is built from 14 residues. This CDR3 is CDSSLAAYTDTQYF. In DNA, the CDR3 is TGTGACAGCAGCTTAGCAGCTTACACAGATACGCAGTATTTT.

The V gene is TRBV30, the J gene TRBJ1-5; TRBD1 aligns across 7 bases. CDR1 GTSNPN and CDR2 SVGIG come from the germline V gene (reference sequence). The CDR3 extends over 18 amino acids. Trimming cost V 2 bases and J 0 bases; bases outside gene matches: 13. The CDR3 sequence: CAWSSERLGQRSNQPQHF. CDR3 in DNA: TGTGCCTGGAGTTCCGAACGCTTGGGACAGCGTAGCAATCAGCCCCAGCATTTT.

The chain is built from TRBV30 and TRBJ1-5; D gene ambiguous. The CDR3 is made up of 12 amino acids. Germline V gene data show CDR1 as GTSNPN and CDR2 as SVGIG (reference sequence). Trimming took 1 base from V and 7 from J, leaving 8 bases between them. The CDR3 DNA follows: TGTGCCTGGAGTGACGACATGCAGCCCCAGCATTTT. It codes for CAWSDDMQPQHF.

This clonotype was seen only a few times. The chain uses TRBV18 and TRBJ2-1; 10 nucleotides agree with TRBD1. The germline V gene encodes CDR1 KGHSH and CDR2 LQKENI. The ends lost 6 bases at V and 5 bases at J; junction bases unmatched: 7. This CDR3 contains 15 residues. The CDR3 DNA sequence: TGTGCCAGCTCTCGAGACAGGGGGCGAGACAATGAGCAGTTCTTC. It is translated as CASSRDRGRDNEQFF.

This clonotype appeared a few times. This rearrangement joins TRBV5-1 to TRBJ2-1, with D possibly TRBD2 on 5 matching bases. Trimming stripped 4 bases from V and 5 bases from J, with 7 bases between. CDR1 SGHRS and CDR2 YFSETQ come from the germline V gene. The CDR3 has 12 amino acids. This CDR3 reads CASSRTDNEQFF. CDR3 nucleotides: TGCGCCAGCAGCCGGACTGACAATGAGCAGTTCTTC. Drawing the rest from reference TRBV5-1 and TRBJ2-1, the complete variable domain is KAGVTQTPRYLIKTRGQQVTLSCSPISGHRSVSWYQQTPGQGLQFLFEYFSETQRNKGNFPGRFSGRQFSNSRSEMNVSTLELGDSALYLCASSRTDNEQFFGPGTRLTVL.

This clonotype was picked up one time. The V call is TRBV7-3, the J call TRBJ1-1; 7 bases fit TRBD1. Germline CDR1 SGHTA, CDR2 FQGTGA. With V trimmed by 5 bases and J by 3 bases, 9 bases remained unmatched. The CDR3 is 15 residues long. The CDR3 protein is CASSPRGGWDTEAFF. CDR3 coding DNA: TGTGCCAGCAGCCCGCGAGGGGGCTGGGACACTGAAGCTTTCTTT.

The rearrangement joins TRBV11-2 to TRBJ2-7; unclear D gene. The CDR3 runs 12 residues. The germline CDR1 and CDR2 sequences are SGHAT and FQNNGV. Trimming pared 0 bases from V and 8 bases from J, leaving 8 bases between. For the CDR3, the DNA is TGTGCCAGCAGCTTAGACCTACCGCAGCAGTACTTC. This gives the protein CASSLDLPQQYF.

V usage is TRBV29-1 and J usage is TRBJ1-4; D may be TRBD1 (6 bases). CDR3 size: 14 residues. The germline gives CDR1 SQVTM, CDR2 ANQGSEA. The V end lost 4 bases, the J end lost 4 bases, and 13 bases lay between the germline ends. Written as DNA, the CDR3 is TGCAGCGTTGGCCTCCGACAGGTTAATGAAAAACTGTTTTTT. The encoded protein is CSVGLRQVNEKLFF.

V and J are TRBV10-3 and TRBJ2-5; D unclear. This CDR3 is built from 14 residues. Germline V lookup: CDR1 ENHRY, CDR2 SYGVKD. Trimming took off 0 bases at V and 7 bases at J, with 12 bases between the two ends. The CDR3 loop reads CAISESVVVGTQYF. The CDR3, as DNA: TGTGCCATCAGTGAGTCGGTCGTCGTTGGGACCCAGTACTTC.

The sample holds a few counts of this clonotype. The V call is TRBV9, the J call TRBJ2-1; 8 bases agree with TRBD2. V shed 0 bases and J 8 bases; nucleotides not matched to a gene: 1. The CDR3 extends over 13 amino acids. Germline values: CDR1 SGDLS, CDR2 YYNGEE. In DNA, the CDR3 is TGTGCCAGCAGCGTAGATAGCGGGGATGAGCAGTTCTTC. Its translation: CASSVDSGDEQFF. Together with reference TRBV9 and TRBJ2-1, the CDR3 gives the full variable domain: DSGVTQTPKHLITATGQRVTLRCSPRSGDLSVYWYQQSLDQGLQFLIQYYNGEERAKGNILERFSAQQFPDLHSELNLSSLELGDSALYFCASSVDSGDEQFFGPGTRLTVL.

The chain links TRBV5-1 to TRBJ2-3; perhaps TRBD2 as D (6 bases). CDR3 length equals 14 residues. CDR1 is SGHRS, CDR2 YFSETQ, per germline. V lost 6 bases to trimming and J lost 6 bases, with 17 bases between them. The CDR3: CASKAEGLSDTQYF. CDR3 coding DNA: TGCGCCAGCAAGGCGGAGGGCCTCTCCGATACGCAGTATTTT.

This clonotype appeared many times. This chain uses TRBV5-1 with TRBJ2-3; 10 bases are shared with TRBD1. This CDR3 contains 16 residues. J lost 1 base, V lost 4 bases, and 6 bases had no gene match. Per germline, CDR1 SGHRS and CDR2 YFSETQ. The CDR3 loop is CASSPLTGGGTDTQYF. CDR3 in DNA: TGCGCCAGCAGCCCTTTGACAGGGGGCGGCACAGATACGCAGTATTTT.

The chain couples TRBV5-6 to TRBJ2-2, with TRBD1 matching 9 bases. With 3 bases clipped from V and 9 bases from J, the junction kept 9 bases outside the gene matches. The CDR3 has 15 residues. From germline, CDR1 is SGHDT and CDR2 YYEEEE. In DNA, the CDR3 is TGTGCCAGCAGCTACAGGGGGCGCTCTGCTCGGGAGCTGTTTTTT. It specifies CASSYRGRSARELFF. Complete variable domain (other parts from reference TRBV5-6 and TRBJ2-2): DAGVTQSPTHLIKTRGQQVTLRCSPKSGHDTVSWYQQALGQGPQFIFQYYEEEERQRGNFPDRFSGHQFPNYSSELNVNALLLGDSALYLCASSYRGRSARELFFGEGSRLTVL.

This chain joins TRBV6-5 and TRBJ2-5; D may match TRBD1 or TRBD2 (5 bases each). V lost 6 bases and J 6 bases, leaving 11 bases between the germline ends. Germline-derived CDR1 and CDR2 are MNHEY and SVGAGI. The CDR3 spans 12 residues. As DNA, the CDR3 is TGTGCCAGCAGAAATAGGGGACAGACCCAGTACTTC. Amino acids: CASRNRGQTQYF.

This clonotype was counted only a few times. The chain carries TRBV18 and TRBJ1-1, with TRBD1 matching over 11 bases. The V and J ends lost 5 bases and 6 bases, in that order; junction bases with no gene match: 5. Germline CDR1 KGHSH, CDR2 LQKENI. The CDR3 has 14 residues. CDR3 nucleotide sequence: TGTGCCAGCTCAATGGGACAGGGGGGCCCTGAAGCTTTCTTT. It yields the protein CASSMGQGGPEAFF.